These T cell receptor beta chains were read from a single sample in a study of shared clonotypes between healthy human individuals. Measured with immunoSEQ multiplex PCR; TCRdb has only the in-frame clones, and not every one. This sample carries roughly 700,000 clones, about 92% of them seen once, and the ten largest clones take 34%. What was sequenced was memory CD8+ T cells from PBMCs. These TCRs come from a man aged 18 to 35 in good health. Some clones in this sample may be carry-over from other donors' samples. CDR3s include the opening cysteine and the closing phenylalanine or tryptophan. A D gene is named only where the DNA matches it firmly. The size of a clone is reported for some rows only, either as once, few or many, or as a class for expanded clones.

j_gene,v_gene,d_gene,abundance,CDR3aa,CDR3nt
TRBJ2-7,TRBV11-2,-,-,CASSPQEPPYEQYF,TGTGCCAGCAGCCCCCAGGAGCCCCCCTACGAGCAGTACTTC
TRBJ2-1,TRBV28,TRBD2,-,CATSTPFQLEGLAGYSSYNEQFF,TGTGCCACCTCAACCCCATTCCAGCTAGAAGGACTAGCGGGCTACAGCTCCTACAATGAGCAGTTCTTC
TRBJ2-6,TRBV6-5,-,-,CASREVSGANVLTF,TGTGCCAGCAGGGAGGTCTCTGGGGCCAACGTCCTGACTTTC
TRBJ2-1,TRBV9,-,-,CASSPTSGEQFF,TGTGCCAGCAGCCCGACCTCCGGTGAGCAGTTCTTC
TRBJ2-3,TRBV9,-,-,CASSGAEGTTDTQYF,TGTGCCAGCAGCGGCGCCGAGGGAACCACAGATACGCAGTATTTT
TRBJ2-7,TRBV7-6,-,once,CASSFNGAYEQYF,TGTGCCAGCAGCTTTAACGGGGCCTACGAGCAGTACTTC
TRBJ2-7,TRBV27,TRBD2,-,CASSLSGGLPYEQYF,TGTGCCAGCAGTTTATCGGGAGGGCTTCCCTACGAGCAGTACTTC
TRBJ2-2,TRBV9,-,-,CASSVPLTGELFF,TGTGCCAGCAGCGTTCCACTAACCGGGGAGCTGTTTTTT
TRBJ1-2,TRBV19,-,-,CASSRNGYTF,TGTGCCAGTTCCCGAAATGGCTACACCTTC
TRBJ2-1,TRBV4-1,TRBD1,-,CASSRPGETGGYNEQFF,TGCGCCAGCAGCCGACCCGGGGAAACAGGGGGCTACAATGAGCAGTTCTTC
TRBJ2-2,TRBV6-1,-,few,CASGGRADSGELFF,TGTGCCAGCGGGGGAAGAGCGGACTCCGGGGAGCTGTTTTTT
TRBJ1-1,TRBV7-9,-,-,CAFEGVWAGNTEAFF,TGTGCCTTCGAGGGGGTTTGGGCAGGGAACACTGAAGCTTTCTTT
TRBJ2-1,TRBV27,-,once,CASRGNEQFF,TGTGCCAGCCGGGGCAATGAGCAGTTCTTC
TRBJ2-1,TRBV11-2,-,-,CASSLDGGISEQFF,TGTGCCAGCAGCTTAGACGGAGGGATAAGTGAGCAGTTCTTC
TRBJ2-6,TRBV27,-,-,CASSSGRPPGANVLTF,TGTGCCAGCAGTTCTGGACGGCCTCCTGGGGCCAACGTCCTGACTTTC
TRBJ1-1,TRBV5-4,-,-,CASSLGVGNTEAFF,TGTGCCAGCAGTTTGGGAGTGGGGAACACTGAAGCTTTCTTT
TRBJ1-4,TRBV6-1,-,few,CASIDTRDLNEKLFF,TGTGCCAGCATCGATACCCGGGACCTAAATGAAAAACTGTTTTTT
TRBJ2-7,TRBV5-6,TRBD2,-,CASSLGGRNYEQYF,TGTGCCAGCAGCTTGGGCGGGAGAAACTACGAGCAGTACTTC
TRBJ2-1,TRBV5-6,TRBD2,-,CASSLSGSTYNEQFF,TGTGCCAGCAGCTTGAGCGGGAGTACCTACAATGAGCAGTTCTTC
TRBJ2-1,TRBV5-1,TRBD1,-,CASSPGTGISYNEQFF,TGCGCCAGCAGCCCCGGGACAGGGATTTCCTACAATGAGCAGTTCTTC
TRBJ2-7,TRBV5-4,-,-,CASTPKPGGEQYF,TGTGCCAGCACTCCTAAGCCGGGTGGTGAGCAGTACTTC
TRBJ2-1,TRBV21-1,-,-,CARPGAPYNEQFF,TGTGCCCGGCCCGGGGCCCCCTACAATGAGCAGTTCTTC
TRBJ2-7,TRBV5-1,TRBD1,-,CASRILPGQGMNEQYF,TGCGCCAGCAGGATCCTCCCCGGACAGGGAATGAACGAGCAGTACTTC
TRBJ2-7,TRBV11-2,-,-,CASSFWIAYEQYF,TGTGCCAGCAGCTTCTGGATAGCTTACGAGCAGTACTTC
TRBJ2-3,TRBV4-1,TRBD2,-,CASSQRAGRVTDTQYF,TGCGCCAGCAGCCAAAGAGCGGGGCGTGTCACAGATACGCAGTATTTT
TRBJ2-7,TRBV7-8,-,-,CASSLDRDEQYF,TGTGCCAGCAGCTTAGACAGGGATGAGCAGTACTTC
TRBJ2-5,TRBV7-9,TRBD1,-,CASSRTQGPLVETQYF,TGTGCCAGCAGCCGAACACAGGGGCCCCTCGTAGAGACCCAGTACTTC
TRBJ1-1,TRBV7-8,-,-,CASNLGGGPEAFF,TGTGCCAGCAACTTGGGAGGAGGCCCTGAAGCTTTCTTT
TRBJ1-5,TRBV19,-,-,CASSIGLSQPQHF,TGTGCCAGTAGTATAGGGCTCTCTCAGCCCCAGCATTTT
TRBJ2-3,TRBV28,-,once,CASSPFSYDTQYF,TGTGCCAGCAGTCCTTTTTCGTACGATACGCAGTATTTT
TRBJ2-1,TRBV4-1,TRBD1,-,CASSLSPGTGANEQFF,TGCGCCAGCAGCCTTTCTCCCGGGACAGGGGCCAATGAGCAGTTCTTC
TRBJ2-3,TRBV15,TRBD2,-,CATSSEMYSSGTRTDTQYF,TGTGCCACCAGCAGTGAGATGTACTCTAGCGGGACCCGCACAGATACGCAGTATTTT
TRBJ1-2,TRBV9,TRBD1,-,CASSDRDPGGGYTF,TGTGCCAGCAGCGACCGGGACCCAGGGGGTGGCTACACCTTC
TRBJ1-1,TRBV28,TRBD1,few,CASRYRGPGTEAFF,TGTGCCAGCAGGTACAGGGGGCCGGGAACTGAAGCTTTCTTT
TRBJ1-6,TRBV28,-,-,CASSFPSYNSPLHF,TGTGCCAGCAGTTTCCCCTCGTATAATTCACCCCTCCACTTT
TRBJ1-2,TRBV27,-,-,CASSPGGGRYTF,TGTGCCAGCAGCCCTGGAGGGGGACGCTACACCTTC
TRBJ1-1,TRBV5-4,TRBD1,once,CASSSPDRGIEAFF,TGTGCCAGCAGCTCCCCGGACAGGGGAATTGAAGCTTTCTTT
TRBJ1-5,TRBV27,TRBD1,few,CASSFGTGTSNQPQHF,TGTGCCAGCAGTTTTGGGACAGGGACTAGCAATCAGCCCCAGCATTTT
TRBJ1-2,TRBV19,-,-,CASSIGQGHYGYTF,TGTGCCAGTAGTATTGGGCAGGGCCACTATGGCTACACCTTC
TRBJ2-7,TRBV6-5,-,-,CASSYTDGYEQYF,TGTGCCAGCAGTTACACTGACGGGTACGAGCAGTACTTC
TRBJ2-1,TRBV10-2,TRBD2,-,CASSSGGSIPYNEQFF,TGCGCCAGCAGTTCCGGCGGGAGTATTCCCTACAATGAGCAGTTCTTC
TRBJ2-5,TRBV5-6,-,-,CASSFPSEETQYF,TGTGCCAGCAGCTTCCCTAGCGAAGAGACCCAGTACTTC
TRBJ1-2,TRBV18,-,-,CASSTGEVSYGYTF,TGTGCCAGCTCGACCGGGGAAGTGAGCTATGGCTACACCTTC
TRBJ2-2,TRBV5-6,TRBD2,-,CASSLVLAGTGELFF,TGTGCCAGCAGCTTGGTTCTAGCGGGGACCGGGGAGCTGTTTTTT
TRBJ2-5,TRBV18,-,-,CASSPRDGDQETQYF,TGTGCCAGCTCACCACGTGACGGTGACCAAGAGACCCAGTACTTC
TRBJ2-1,TRBV28,-,-,CASSLYSGLPLYNEQFF,TGTGCCAGCAGTTTATATTCTGGACTACCCCTTTACAATGAGCAGTTCTTC
TRBJ2-6,TRBV5-5,-,-,CASSSISNTRSGANVLTF,TGTGCCAGCAGCTCGATATCAAACACTCGGTCTGGGGCCAACGTCCTGACTTTC
TRBJ2-7,TRBV19,-,-,CASFAFWGAPHEQYF,TGTGCCAGTTTCGCTTTTTGGGGCGCCCCCCACGAGCAGTACTTC
TRBJ2-7,TRBV19,-,-,CASSMTGSYEQYF,TGTGCCAGTAGTATGACAGGCTCCTACGAGCAGTACTTC
TRBJ2-5,TRBV4-1,-,-,CASSQVGQKTQYF,TGCGCCAGCAGCCAAGTGGGTCAGAAGACCCAGTACTTC
TRBJ1-5,TRBV5-4,-,-,CASSLALGHSPYSNQPQHF,TGTGCCAGCAGCTTGGCGCTGGGGCACTCCCCTTATAGCAATCAGCCCCAGCATTTT
TRBJ1-4,TRBV2,-,-,CASSERRGDRANEKLFF,TGTGCCAGCAGTGAACGCAGGGGAGATCGTGCTAATGAAAAACTGTTTTTT
TRBJ2-7,TRBV11-3,-,-,CASSFEGSYEQYF,TGTGCCAGCAGCTTTGAAGGTTCCTACGAGCAGTACTTC
TRBJ1-5,TRBV19,TRBD1,once,CASSQDRAGGNQPQHF,TGTGCCAGTAGTCAGGACAGGGCAGGAGGCAATCAGCCCCAGCATTTT
TRBJ2-1,TRBV14,-,-,CASSQRGAPWPYNEQFF,TGTGCCAGCAGCCAAAGGGGGGCTCCCTGGCCCTACAATGAGCAGTTCTTC
TRBJ2-5,TRBV27,TRBD2,-,CASGTGREGLFETQYF,TGTGCCAGCGGAACCGGGAGGGAGGGCCTCTTCGAGACCCAGTACTTC